Below, one TCR beta chain is given with its context. This clone was observed a handful of times. Its antigen is unknown. No base quality values were provided; no much bigger clone lies one nucleotide off. These data are taken from a study of shared clonotypes between healthy human individuals (dated by TCRdb to between 2020 and 2021). For the study in its entirety: The cohort included a few men and two women between 18 and 49 years of age. Per donor, three plates each were used for CD4 naive and CD4 memory, two for CD8 naive, and one for CD8 memory. To estimate repertoire size and how much clonotype sharing occurs between individuals, the study deeply sequenced the blood TCR repertoires of a handful of healthy adults. Different laboratories and diverse techniques were used to prepare libraries and sequence TCR repertoires, to increase sequencing depth and limit assay-specific biases. Leukapheresis yielded between about 0.94 and 9.5 billion PBMCs per donor.

The donors were healthy, HIV-negative adults with no recently reported acute infections or vaccinations. Every donor was a Caucasian adult residing in Nashville, Tennessee, USA. CD4+ T cells were enriched by magnetic negative selection; naive cells were then positively selected on CD45RA, and the negative fraction formed the memory subset. Blood was obtained by leukapheresis, after which PBMCs were separated by Ficoll-Histopaque density gradient centrifugation and cryopreserved in liquid nitrogen vapor phase. Purity and quantity of every magnetically sorted T cell population were checked by analytical flow cytometry. Genomic DNA was isolated from every sorted fraction and measured by UV absorbance on a Nanodrop 2000c. Using the deep immunoSEQ assay, multiplex PCR amplified TCR CDR3 regions from genomic DNA. Extracted genomic DNA from each cell subset was spread evenly across all wells of several immunoSEQ 96-well plates, with each plate serving as a replicate. Each replicate PCR for sorted subsets received around 200 ng genomic DNA, equal to tens of thousands of T cell genomes. The purified libraries were quantified using a Qubit 3.0 fluorometer, sized with a Bioanalyzer 2100, and then quantified again using the KAPA Library Quantification kit. A separate single-read 150-cycle Illumina NextSeq 550 flow cell was used to sequence each immunoSEQ 96-well plate. In the source study's methods: Because the immunoSEQ output held only junctional sequences and lacked quality scores, the filtering could not match the filtering applied to full-length reads. To assign V/J genes and CDR3, sequences were annotated using PyIR, a Python wrapper for IgBLAST v1.9, with IMGT germline references. Reads with weak V/J assignments (E-value above 1e-6), missing CDR3, stop codons, out-of-frame junctions, or ambiguous translated residues were removed. V3J clonotypes were defined as sequences sharing the same inferred V gene, J gene, and CDR3 amino acid sequence. Percentage overlap between repertoires was calculated by dividing the number of shared unique clonotypes by the size of the smaller repertoire. Richness of each repertoire was evaluated using RTK rarefaction, the Chao1 estimator, and Recon v2.1 estimates of unobserved clonotypes. Generation probabilities were computed with OLGA for all TCRbeta clonotypes obtained by the gDNA method from four donors. TCRdb retrieved this table from immuneACCESS and kept in-frame rearrangements only. Not all clones are present; in checked studies, unresolved V genes account for under half, and no reason is known for the remainder. V, J and clone size were drawn from that table, and D and trimming were deduced from the DNA. The sample yields 500,000 to 550,000 clones; about 96% were counted once. The ten largest clonotypes hold about 0.067% of the sample.

What the study reported, not specific to this receptor: Higher generation probabilities were observed for clonotypes shared by all four sorted-subset donors than for non-shared clonotypes. Only blood was sampled, and tissue TCR repertoires likely differ from those in blood. Pairwise subsampling indicated that sequencing depth was expected to affect the degree of clonotype sharing among donors. Naive subsets generally had larger estimated clonotype richness than memory subsets did. Even with the large sequencing depth, rarefaction of the sorted-subset datasets indicated that sequencing was incomplete. When a few donors were compared, the shared fraction of clonotypes was about 5% for naive CD4, 3.5% to 4% for naive CD8, roughly 2.5% for memory CD4, and roughly 0.4% for memory CD8. The small number of donors limited the genetic and exposure-history diversity represented.

The TCR originated in a woman in her twenties or thirties in good health. Sequencing was carried out using naive CD4+ T cells sorted from blood. Explained via the paper, the cell subset or site label denotes: CD45RA+ positively selected.

The sequenced DNA: TGTGCCGCCCGGGACTCGGCCGGAAAACTGTTTTTT. Translated, it reads CAARDSAGKLFF. The chain uses TRBV7-9 and TRBJ1-4, with a weak D call of TRBD1 (5 bases match). Reading the germline V gene (reference sequence) gives CDR1 SEHNR and CDR2 FQNEAQ. Taken from cysteine to phenylalanine, the CDR3 has 12 residues. CDR3 DNA only is kept here, 36 bases in frame from base 1. V drops 11 bases and J drops 10 bases, leaving 17 bases in between.